This T cell receptor beta chain was captured by sequencing in a study of blood T cell repertoires in COVID-19. The CDR3 covers 15 residues. From germline, CDR1 is SGHTA and CDR2 FQGNSA. Authors' data handling: Nucleated cell number was recorded as an estimate derived from reference gene primer amplification. Sequencing used immunoSEQ multiplex PCR; TCRdb keeps in-frame clones, though not all of them. From that table come the V and J calls and clone size; the DNA was used to work out D and trimming. This sample has about 260,000 clones; 75% to 90% occur once, and the top ten carry roughly 1.9%. Details on this clone: One end of the junction fails to match germline, which may point to a read error.

The chain is built from TRBV7-2 and TRBJ2-1, with D tentatively TRBD2 (6 bases). This sequence was found in a man aged 25-40 years with active or convalescent COVID-19. Input material: peripheral blood. The CDR3 spells CASSLVGGTYNGQFF. In nucleotides, the CDR3 is TGTGCCAGCAGCTTAGTTGGGGGGACGTACAATGGGCAGTTCTTC.